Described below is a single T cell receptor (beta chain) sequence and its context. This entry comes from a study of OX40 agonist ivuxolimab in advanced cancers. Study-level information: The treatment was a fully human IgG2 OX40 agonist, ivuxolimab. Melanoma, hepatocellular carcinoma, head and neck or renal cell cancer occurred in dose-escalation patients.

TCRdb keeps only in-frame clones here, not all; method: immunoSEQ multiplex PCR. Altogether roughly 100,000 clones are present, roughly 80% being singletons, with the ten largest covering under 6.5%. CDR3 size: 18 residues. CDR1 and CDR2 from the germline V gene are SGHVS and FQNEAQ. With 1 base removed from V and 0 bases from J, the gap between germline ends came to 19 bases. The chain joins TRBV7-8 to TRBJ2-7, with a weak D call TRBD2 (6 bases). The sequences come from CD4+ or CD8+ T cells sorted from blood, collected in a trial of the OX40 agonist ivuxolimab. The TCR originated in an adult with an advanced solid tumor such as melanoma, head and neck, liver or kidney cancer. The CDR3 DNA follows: TGTGCCAGCAGCTTAGGACCCCCCGCGGGGCTTAGCTCCTACGAGCAGTACTTC. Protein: CASSLGPPAGLSSYEQYF.